A single sample is the source of the 17 T cell receptor beta chains below, sequenced in a study of OX40 agonist ivuxolimab in advanced cancers. TCRdb's copy holds only in-frame clones and misses some; the assay was immunoSEQ multiplex PCR. This table has some 70,000 clones, just over 85% appearing once. Sequences were derived from CD4+ or CD8+ T cells sorted from blood, sampled in a trial of the OX40 agonist ivuxolimab. These TCRs come from an adult with an advanced solid tumor such as melanoma, head and neck, liver or kidney cancer.

The chain uses TRBV11-2 and TRBJ2-2; D is undetermined. The CDR3 is made up of 14 amino acids. The V gene lost 5 bases and the J gene lost 4 bases, with 11 bases spanning the gap. The germline gives CDR1 SGHAT, CDR2 FQNNGV. CDR3 sequence: CASSEERSTGELFF. The CDR3 nucleotides are TGTGCCAGCAGCGAGGAAAGGAGCACCGGGGAGCTGTTTTTT.

CDR3 amino acids: CASSPNSGLAGVVYEQYF. DNA for the CDR3: TGTGCCAGCAGCCCTAACTCAGGACTAGCGGGAGTGGTCTACGAGCAGTACTTC. This sequence joins TRBV5-8 and TRBJ2-7; 13 bases are a match to TRBD2. The CDR3 contains 18 residues. Germline CDR1 and CDR2: SGHTS and YDEGEE. After removal of 4 bases from V and 3 bases from J, the junction contained 13 bases not matched to a gene.

The chain combines TRBV27 with TRBJ2-7, with 9 bases lining up with TRBD1. Germline V gives CDR1 MNHEY, CDR2 SMNVEV (reference sequence). Trimming cost V 0 bases and J 3 bases; bases outside gene matches: 3. The CDR3 length is 15 residues. The DNA of the CDR3 is TGTGCCAGCAGTTTATCCCCGACAGGGGGCTACGAGCAGTACTTC. It yields the protein CASSLSPTGGYEQYF.

The chain carries TRBV5-1 and TRBJ2-2; D is unresolved. This CDR3 is built from 15 residues. From germline, CDR1 is SGHRS and CDR2 YFSETQ. The germline V and J ends were trimmed by 1 base and 1 base, with 8 bases remaining between them. CDR3: CASSLTDVNTGELFF. The DNA for the CDR3 is TGCGCCAGCAGCTTGACAGACGTGAACACCGGGGAGCTGTTTTTT.

This clone appeared a single time. The V call is TRBV6-1, the J call TRBJ1-1; TRBD1 matches at 7 bases. The CDR3 extends over 14 amino acids. V lost 2 bases and J lost 7; bases outside the gene matches: 7. The germline gives CDR1 MNHNS, CDR2 SASEGT. The DNA for the CDR3 is TGTGCCAGCAGTGAAAGGGGCAGGGGGAATGAAGCTTTCTTT. It codes for CASSERGRGNEAFF.

The genes are TRBV7-8 and TRBJ1-5; 7 nucleotides line up with TRBD1. The junction had 3 bases not matched to a gene; V was cut back by 0 bases and J by 1 base. There are 16 residues in the CDR3. Germline CDR1 and CDR2: SGHVS and FQNEAQ. The CDR3 coding sequence is TGTGCCAGCAGCTTAGCGATCAGGGGGAGCAATCAGCCCCAGCATTTT. Protein sequence: CASSLAIRGSNQPQHF.

The chain couples TRBV5-4 to TRBJ2-2; 8 bases match TRBD2. With 1 base clipped from V and 10 bases from J, the junction kept 12 bases outside the gene matches. The CDR3 has 16 amino acids. Germline assignment: CDR1 SGHNT and CDR2 YYREEE (reference sequence). The CDR3 is CASSLRREAGGKELFF. The CDR3 DNA is TGTGCCAGCAGCTTGCGGCGGGAGGCAGGTGGGAAGGAGCTGTTTTTT.

In this sample, this clone turned up once. This chain's CDR3 is CASSLSSGTEETQYF. CDR3 DNA: TGTGCCAGCAGCTTGAGCTCCGGGACAGAAGAGACCCAGTACTTC. This chain uses TRBV11-3 with TRBJ2-5, with 7 bases fitting TRBD1. Per germline, CDR1 SGHNT and CDR2 YENEEA. J was trimmed by 3 bases and V by 3 bases; bases with no gene match: 7. CDR3 length: 15 residues.

This clone appeared a single time. The chain couples TRBV10-2 to TRBJ2-7; 9 nucleotides match TRBD1. The V gene's germline CDR1 is WSHSY and CDR2 SAAADI. Trimming took 10 bases from V and 2 from J; bases not matched to a gene: 6. The CDR3 is 13 amino acids. Here the CDR3 DNA reads TGCGCCACCAGGACAGGGGCCACCTACGAGCAGTACTTC. Amino acids: CATRTGATYEQYF.

The chain combines TRBV2 with TRBJ2-2, with D perhaps TRBD1 or TRBD2 (5 bases each). This CDR3 region has 14 residues. Trimming removed 7 bases from V and 1 base from J, with 10 bases in between. The germline V gene has CDR1 SNHLY and CDR2 FYNNEI. The CDR3 here is CASNPGRNTGELFF. The CDR3 DNA reads as TGTGCCAGCAATCCGGGACGGAACACCGGGGAGCTGTTTTTT.

The gene calls are TRBV4-1 and TRBJ2-2, with D perhaps TRBD1 or TRBD2 (5 bases each). In germline, CDR1 is MGHRA, CDR2 YSYEKL. The V and J ends lost 4 bases and 2 bases respectively, with 14 bases between them. The CDR3 is 16 residues long. This CDR3 reads CASSLTGTVNTGELFF. The CDR3 DNA reads TGCGCCAGCAGCCTAACGGGGACGGTAAACACCGGGGAGCTGTTTTTT.

This clone was observed once. The V gene is TRBV30, the J gene TRBJ2-1; 9 bases fit TRBD1. Trimming took 2 bases from V and 2 from J; bases not matched to a gene: 4. This CDR3 region has 15 residues. In germline, CDR1 is GTSNPN, CDR2 SVGIG (reference sequence). CDR3: CAWSRQGGAYNEQFF. CDR3 coding DNA: TGTGCCTGGAGTAGACAGGGGGGGGCCTACAATGAGCAGTTCTTC.

This chain links TRBV29-1 with TRBJ2-1; weak D call: TRBD1 (12 bases). Germline V gene data show CDR1 as SQVTM and CDR2 as ANQGSEA. V shed 7 bases and J shed 8 bases, with 33 bases lying between them. This CDR3 contains 18 residues. As DNA, the CDR3 is TGCAGCGCCTGGGACAGGGGGCAGGTAGCGGGAGGGCCACATGAGCAGTTCTTC. Amino acid sequence: CSAWDRGQVAGGPHEQFF.

The gene calls are TRBV5-1 and TRBJ2-3; no definite D call. CDR3 size: 13 residues. V gave up 4 bases and J gave up 5 bases, with 11 bases separating them. The V gene's germline CDR1 is SGHRS and CDR2 YFSETQ. The CDR3 DNA follows: TGCGCCAGCAGCCCCCGCGACGAAGATACGCAGTATTTT. This translates into CASSPRDEDTQYF.

The CDR3 region is CAWSAGRSNSPLHF. CDR3 DNA sequence: TGTGCCTGGAGTGCGGGACGGAGTAATTCACCCCTCCACTTT. The chain uses TRBV30 and TRBJ1-6, with TRBD1 as a possible D gene (5 bases). The CDR3 contains 14 residues. Deletions cut 1 base from V and 6 bases from J, with 10 bases between. Per the germline V gene, CDR1 is GTSNPN and CDR2 is SVGIG (reference sequence). The full variable domain, completed using reference TRBV30 and TRBJ1-6, is SQTIHQWPATLVQPVGSPLSLECTVEGTSNPNLYWYRQAAGRGLQLLFYSVGIGQISSEVPQNLSASRPQDRQFILSSKKLLLSDSGFYLCAWSAGRSNSPLHFGNGTRLTVT.

The rearrangement uses TRBV5-1 and TRBJ2-5; D gene unclear. The germline V gene encodes CDR1 SGHRS and CDR2 YFSETQ. This CDR3 contains 14 residues. V was pared by 4 bases and J by 4 bases, with 14 bases between. The CDR3 here is CASSADPPGETQYF. CDR3 nucleotide sequence: TGCGCCAGCAGCGCTGACCCACCGGGAGAGACCCAGTACTTC.

This clone was found a few times. This rearrangement joins TRBV2 to TRBJ2-7, with D possibly being TRBD1 (7 bases). CDR3 length equals 13 residues. Per the germline V gene, CDR1 is SNHLY and CDR2 is FYNNEI. V dropped 4 bases and J dropped 3 bases, with 10 bases sitting between them. The CDR3 loop reads CASSGGDSYEQYF. CDR3 coding DNA: TGTGCCAGCAGTGGCGGGGACAGCTACGAGCAGTACTTC.